Below, 9 T cell receptor beta chains from the same sample are listed, as sequenced in a study of regulatory T cells in long-lasting Graves disease. Both iRepertoire HTBI primers and Arm-PCR of CDR3 regions were used to build the TCR beta libraries. TCRdb fed the multiplex PCR reads into MiXCR, producing one record per CDR3 protein. Seen here are approximately 390,000 distinct CDR3 sequences, about 16% observed once, and the top ten hold 20% to 25%. Specified time point: newly diagnosed GD, antithyroid drugs for less than 3 months. There was RNA extracted from PBMCs, and the TCR library was made from it. The sample was also reused in another study, on T cells in Graves' hyperthyroidism and ophthalmopathy.

Sample: peripheral blood mononuclear cells (PBMCs), taken at new diagnosis, from a patient treated with antithyroid drugs. These receptors originate from a woman younger than 35 with Graves disease.

This clonotype was seen more than once but under ten times. The chain recombines TRBV12-3 or TRBV12-4 with TRBJ1-2; 9 bases are a match to TRBD1. Losses at the gene ends were 5 bases for V and 8 bases for J; bases not matched to a gene: 12. The CDR3 covers 15 residues. CDR3 in DNA: TGTGCCAGCAGTCCGGTGGGGACAGGGACTCGAGGCTACACCTTC. Its translation: CASSPVGTGTRGYTF.

This clonotype was counted between two and nine times. This sequence joins TRBV5-8 and TRBJ2-1, with 9 bases matching TRBD1. Unmatched junction bases numbered 7, after V lost 2 bases and J lost 7 bases. This CDR3 comprises 15 residues. The V gene's germline CDR1 is SGHTS and CDR2 YDEGEE. The CDR3 spells CASSFRDRDKNEQFF. CDR3 bases: TGTGCCAGCAGCTTCCGGGACAGGGATAAAAATGAGCAGTTCTTC.

This clonotype was observed at least ten times. The CDR3 loop is CASSSVPGTGRNIQYF. The CDR3 nucleotides are TGTGCCAGCAGCTCCGTACCCGGGACAGGGAGAAACATTCAGTACTTC. The chain combines TRBV5-5 with TRBJ2-4; 9 positions match TRBD1. The CDR3 is made up of 16 amino acids. Germline V gene data show CDR1 as SGHKS and CDR2 as YYEKEE (reference sequence). V shed 3 bases, J shed 6 bases, and the junction held 10 bases outside the gene matches.

Details on this clonotype: Being one base from a much bigger clone, this may be a read error. J is TRBJ1-6 and V is TRBV2; TRBD1 agrees at 11 bases. CDR1 SNHLY and CDR2 FYNNEI come from the germline V gene. The CDR3 sequence is 12 residues long. The DNA for the CDR3 is TGTGCCAGCGGGGACAGGGGGTCACCCCTCCGCTTT. This gives the protein CASGDRGSPLRF.

This clonotype was picked up many times. This chain joins TRBV12-3 or TRBV12-4 and TRBJ2-3; 13 bases fit TRBD2. V gave up 9 bases and J gave up 2 bases; unmatched junction bases: 8. The CDR3 is 16 residues long. This chain's CDR3 is CASKPGLAGLTDTQYF. CDR3 nucleotides: TGTGCCAGTAAGCCGGGACTAGCGGGACTCACAGATACGCAGTATTTT.

In its sample, this clonotype was seen many times. The genes are TRBV3-1 and TRBJ2-3; 10 bases line up with TRBD2. CDR3 length: 18 residues. CDR1 and CDR2 (germline): LGHDT, YNNKEL (reference sequence). With V trimmed by 2 bases and J by 1 base, 9 bases remained unmatched. In nucleotides, the CDR3 is TGTGCCAGCAGCCAAAGGACCGGGAGCGGGAGGGGCACAGATACGCAGTATTTT. Its translation is CASSQRTGSGRGTDTQYF.

This clonotype was seen at least ten times. The chain couples TRBV20-1 to TRBJ1-1; D uncertain. Germline V lookup: CDR1 DFQATT, CDR2 SNEGSKA (reference sequence). V shed 0 bases and J shed 3 bases, with 8 bases lying between them. The CDR3 length is 13 residues. This chain's CDR3 is CSARDVGYTEAFF. In nucleotides, the CDR3 is TGCAGTGCTAGAGATGTAGGGTACACTGAAGCTTTCTTT.

This clonotype occurred many times. V gene TRBV28 combines with J gene TRBJ2-7, with 8 bases identical to TRBD2. The CDR3 is 19 amino acids. V gave up 5 bases and J gave up 3 bases; unmatched junction bases: 21. The germline V gene encodes CDR1 MDHEN and CDR2 SYDVKM. CDR3 sequence (DNA): TGTGCCAGCAGTCTCTGGGCAGGTAGCGGGGACAAACCCAACTACGAGCAGTACTTC. Translated: CASSLWAGSGDKPNYEQYF.

The chain has TRBV7-2 and TRBJ2-1; the D is unclear. CDR1 and CDR2 from the germline V gene are SGHTA and FQGNSA. This CDR3 is 15 amino acids long. The ends were cut back, 2 bases at V and 4 bases at J, with 12 bases in the middle. The CDR3 bases are TGTGCCAGCAGCTTAAGTTGGCGGAGTTACAATGAGCAGTTCTTC. Encoded protein: CASSLSWRSYNEQFF.